This T cell receptor beta chain originates from a study of OX40 agonist ivuxolimab in advanced cancers. Whole-study results and caveats: The antigens recognized by the expanded peripheral T cells, that is their antigen specificity, were not determined.

The method was immunoSEQ multiplex PCR; TCRdb's version includes in-frame clones alone and lacks a portion of them. Of about 54,000 clones in the sample, 84% were seen once. In the case of this clone: As yet, its antigen is unknown.

This TCR derives from an adult with an advanced solid tumor such as melanoma, head and neck, liver or kidney cancer. Here the sequenced sample was CD4+ or CD8+ T cells sorted from blood, taken in a trial of the OX40 agonist ivuxolimab.

In DNA, the CDR3 is TGTGCCAGCCGAAATGGACGGTTAAGTTTCGGTCAGCCCCAGCATTTT. Translation: CASRNGRLSFGQPQHF. This chain connects TRBV21-1 to TRBJ1-5. TRBV21-1 is a pseudogene. CDR3 length: 16 amino acids.